A single sample gave rise to the 20 T cell receptor delta chains below, sequenced in a study of γδ T cells in repeated Plasmodium falciparum infection. Gammadelta T cells were flow-sorted from PBMC into Vgamma9/Vdelta2+ and Vdelta2-negative populations for bulk analysis. TCRdb fed the multiplex PCR reads into CATT to redo clone calling. The repertoire includes tens of thousands of delta-chain clones, 0.75% to 1% of them detected once, and approximately 9.6% sits in the top ten. Material: gamma-delta T cells from blood. All receptors derive from a pool of human donors (malaria-infected and uninfected, not separated).

With regard to this clone: The protein given by TCRdb reflects a much larger clone and differs at residue 3 from this DNA's translation, likely from a read error; the protein shown is the DNA's translation. The CDR3: CAPGAPGLGGIPITDKLIF. The CDR3 nucleotides are TGTGCTCCTGGGGCTCCCGGGCTGGGGGGGATACCGATCACCGATAAACTCATCTTT. The chain recombines TRDV1 with TRDJ1, with 9 bases lining up with TRDD3. Germline V lookup: CDR1 TSWWSYY, CDR2 QGS. CDR3 length: 19 residues.

This clone was counted between two and nine times. This probably arose from a read error, given a far larger clone one base away. In the same sample, other DNA sequences code for this CDR3. This chain uses TRDV1 with TRDJ1, with TRDD3 identical over 10 bases. TCRdb does not report a J gene; here it was assigned by matching the DNA to germline references. The CDR3 is 23 amino acids. Germline CDR1 and CDR2: TSWWSYY and QGS. V dropped 4 bases and J dropped 0; count of bases not matched to a gene: 26. Here the CDR3 DNA reads TGTGCTCTTGGGGTTAGAGGCTTCCTACATTCGATACTGGGGGATTATGACACCGATAAACTCATCTTT. Residues: CALGVRGFLHSILGDYDTDKLIF.

This clone appeared a few times. TCRdb's protein, taken from a much larger clone, differs from this DNA's translation at residue 12, likely owing to a read error; the protein displayed comes from the DNA. CDR3 bases: TGTGCTCTTGGGGAATCTACGCAGTACTGGGGAGCGTACACCGATAAACTCATCTTT. Its protein is CALGESTQYWGAYTDKLIF. The rearrangement links TRDV1 to TRDJ1; 7 nucleotides match TRDD3. TCRdb does not report a J gene; here it was assigned by matching the DNA to germline references. The CDR3 sequence is 19 residues long. The germline gives CDR1 TSWWSYY, CDR2 QGS. V shed 2 bases and J 0 bases; nucleotides not matched to a gene: 15.

This clone occurred many times. For this DNA, TCRdb reports the protein of a much larger clone, which diverges at residue 10, most likely from a read error; the protein presented here is translated directly from the DNA. In the same sample, other DNA sequences code for this CDR3. The chain couples TRAV14/DV4 to TRDJ1, with D hard to call. Per germline, CDR1 TSDPSYG and CDR2 QGSYDQQN (reference sequence). The length of the CDR3 is 13 residues. Here the CDR3 DNA reads TGTGCAACCCTTATCCGGGTAGCCGATAGACTCATCTTT. Its translation: CATLIRVADRLIF.

As to this clone: This DNA's translation differs at residue 11 from TCRdb's protein, which comes from a much larger clone; a read error is likely, and the protein shown is translated from the DNA. The gene calls are TRDV2 and TRDJ1; 9 nucleotides line up with TRDD3. TCRdb leaves out the J gene; it was filled in here by matching the DNA to germline. Per the germline V gene, CDR1 is GEAIGNYY and CDR2 is EKD. This CDR3 is 19 amino acids long. The trim removed 7 bases at V and 0 bases at J, leaving 20 bases unmatched. The CDR3 DNA is TGTGCCTGGGGACCCCCTTCAACTGGGGGAAGCAAGTACACCGATAAACTCATCTTT. Its protein is CAWGPPSTGGSKYTDKLIF.

This clone was detected many times. It differs at one base from a far larger clone, so likely a read error. This chain uses TRDV1 with TRDJ1; TRDD2 aligns across 8 bases. Because TCRdb records no J gene, it was assigned here through a match of the DNA to germline. Germline loops: CDR1 TSWWSYY, CDR2 QGS. This CDR3 comprises 26 residues. The CDR3 region has the DNA TGTGCTCTTGAGGAACTAACCTTCCTAAATGCCTGGGGAAACAAATCGCCATCAAGGAGGACCGATAAACTCATCTTT. Translation gives CALEELTFLNAWGNKSPSRRTDKLIF.

This clone was counted only a few times. A far larger clone is one nucleotide away, so this likely arose from a read error. The same CDR3 also results from other DNA sequences found in this sample. The V call is TRDV1, the J call TRDJ1; 7 bases are a match to TRDD3. As TCRdb names no J gene, one was assigned here on the basis of a DNA match to germline. Germline values: CDR1 TSWWSYY, CDR2 QGS. This CDR3 comprises 25 residues. V lost 0 bases, J lost 0 bases, and 31 bases stayed unmatched. In DNA, the CDR3 is TGTGCTCTTGGGGAACTAAAGTCCCTACTCAATCCCCTGTACTGGGGAACCCTTTACACCGATAAACTCATCTTT. Protein: CALGELKSLLNPLYWGTLYTDKLIF.

This clone was picked up many times. At one of its ends the junction is not consistent with the germline gene, which may arise from a read error. This chain joins TRDV1 and TRDJ1; a possible D gene is TRDD3 (5 bases). The CDR3 is 18 residues long. The V gene's germline CDR1 is TSWWSYY and CDR2 QGS. The CDR3 DNA reads as TGTGCTCTTGGGGCACCTAGGGCTGGTTTGGGGTACACCGGTAAACTCATCTTT. Encoded protein: CALGAPRAGLGYTGKLIF.

In this sample, this clone turned up a few times. A far more abundant clone sits one base away, making this likely a read error. The same CDR3 is also encoded by other DNA sequences in this sample. The genes are TRDV1 and TRDJ1, with no clear D. The J gene comes from matching the DNA to germline here; TCRdb lacks it. The CDR3 extends over 15 amino acids. Deletions cut 1 base from V and 5 bases from J, with 14 bases between. Germline V CDR1 and CDR2: TSWWSYY, QGS. The CDR3 DNA follows: TGTGCTCTTGGGGAACGGAGGGGTTCGACTGATAAACTCATCTTT. Translation gives CALGERRGSTDKLIF.

A few counts support this clone. The protein TCRdb gives is from a much larger clone and does not agree with this DNA's translation at residue 7, likely a read error; the protein shown here comes from the DNA. The V gene is TRDV2, the J gene TRDJ1; unclear D gene. This CDR3 comprises 13 residues. Germline CDR1 and CDR2: GEAIGNYY and EKD. V lost 0 bases, J lost 2 bases, and 6 bases lay in between. The CDR3 here is CACDTGVTDKLIF. CDR3 sequence (DNA): TGTGCCTGTGACACCGGAGTTACCGATAAACTCATCTTT.

In its sample, this clone was seen a few times. The amino acid sequence in TCRdb belongs to a much larger clone and departs from this DNA's translation at residue 13, likely a sequencing read error; the sequence shown is translated from the DNA. V gene TRDV2 combines with J gene TRDJ1; 11 nucleotides match TRDD3. The J gene is not listed in TCRdb, so it was assigned here from a DNA match to germline. The CDR3 has 16 amino acids. Germline V gives CDR1 GEAIGNYY, CDR2 EKD. The CDR3, as DNA: TGTGCCTGTGACGGACTGGGGGATAGCGGAACCGATAGACTCATCTTT. Its translation is CACDGLGDSGTDRLIF.

As to this clone: For this DNA, TCRdb reports the protein of a much larger clone, which diverges at residue 10, most likely from a read error; the protein presented here is translated directly from the DNA. The chain couples TRDV1 to TRDJ1, with 7 positions matching TRDD3. TCRdb supplies no J gene; here it was assigned by aligning the nucleotide sequence to germline. CDR1 and CDR2 from the germline V gene are TSWWSYY and QGS. This CDR3 spans 24 amino acids. After removal of 4 bases from V and 2 bases from J, the junction contained 34 bases not matched to a gene. CDR3 amino acids: CALGARSTPLLLEWGKVGTDKLIF. DNA of the CDR3: TGTGCTCTTGGGGCCAGATCCACGCCTTTGCTCCTGGAATGGGGGAAGGTAGGGACCGATAAACTCATCTTT.

This clone was observed many times. The same CDR3 can be traced to other DNA sequences in this sample. The rearrangement joins TRDV1 to TRDJ1; 7 bases align to TRDD3. The CDR3 consists of 22 residues. Germline V CDR1 and CDR2: TSWWSYY, QGS. Trimming removed 4 bases from V and 0 bases from J; junction bases left unmatched: 26. CDR3 coding DNA: TGTGCTCTTGGGGTCCCCCTTGGGGCTACTAGGAACTGGGGACCTCACACCGATAAACTCATCTTT. Protein: CALGVPLGATRNWGPHTDKLIF.

CDR3 nucleotide sequence: TGTGCCTGTGACGTACTGGGGGTACCAGAACTCATCTTT. This codes for CACDVLGVPELIF. The V call is TRDV2, the J call TRDJ1; 8 nucleotides match TRDD3. TCRdb records no J gene; here it was assigned by comparing the DNA to germline. This CDR3 region has 13 residues. After removal of 3 bases from V and 9 bases from J, the junction contained 8 bases not matched to a gene. The V gene's germline CDR1 is GEAIGNYY and CDR2 EKD.

For this clone: Translating this DNA gives a protein that differs at residue 8 from the TCRdb one, which belongs to a much larger clone; a read error is likely, and the protein shown is this translation. The chain carries TRDV1 and TRDJ1, with 10 bases lining up with TRDD3. The V and J ends lost 4 bases and 10 bases, in that order; junction bases with no gene match: 15. The CDR3 length is 16 residues. Germline CDR1 and CDR2: TSWWSYY and QGS. The CDR3 reads CALGVLGHWGMAGLIF. As DNA, the CDR3 is TGTGCTCTTGGGGTTTTAGGGCACTGGGGGATGGCAGGACTCATCTTT.

For this clone: TCRdb assigns this DNA the protein of a much larger clone, which departs from its translation at residue 5; this likely reflects a read error, and the protein shown comes from translating the DNA. This chain joins TRDV1 and TRDJ1; 13 bases agree with TRDD3. V shed 4 bases, J shed 0 bases, and the junction held 32 bases outside the gene matches. CDR3 length: 26 residues. The germline CDR1 and CDR2 sequences are TSWWSYY and QGS. CDR3 DNA sequence: TGTGCTCTTGGGGGCCTAACTTCCTTCAGTCGTACTGGGGGATACGCCCTCCTTACTTACACCGATAAACTCATCTTT. Protein product: CALGGLTSFSRTGGYALLTYTDKLIF.

Regarding this clone: The mismatch at residue 4 between this DNA's translation and the TCRdb protein of a much larger clone likely reflects a read error; the protein shown is translated from the DNA. Written as DNA, the CDR3 is TGTGCCTGTAACACCGTGGGATCCTGGGACACCCGACAGATGTTTTTC. This codes for CACNTVGSWDTRQMFF. The rearrangement links TRDV2 to TRDJ3; no definite D call. In the absence of a J gene in TCRdb, the DNA was matched to germline to assign it here. Germline CDR1 and CDR2: GEAIGNYY and EKD. The CDR3 runs to 16 residues.

This clone was picked up a small number of times. TCRdb pairs this DNA with a much larger clone's protein that differs at residue 8, likely a read error; the protein shown was translated from the DNA. The chain uses TRDV1 and TRDJ1, with 13 bases aligning to TRDD3. In the absence of a J gene in TCRdb, the DNA was matched to germline to assign it here. The V gene end was trimmed by 2 bases and the J gene end by 3 bases; junction bases not matched to a gene: 21. Germline CDR1 reads TSWWSYY; CDR2 reads QGS. This CDR3 spans 22 amino acids. The CDR3 region has the DNA TGTGCTCTTGGGGAAAGACTCATCCCTCGGGTTACTGGGGGATACGCGTCCGATAAACTCATCTTT. This encodes CALGERLIPRVTGGYASDKLIF.

Of note for this clone: The likely explanation is a read error, given a far larger clone one base away. In the same sample, other DNA sequences code for this CDR3. V and J are TRDV1 and TRDJ1, with TRDD3 matching 10 bases. The CDR3 contains 24 residues. CDR1 and CDR2 from the germline V gene are TSWWSYY and QGS. DNA of the CDR3: TGTGCTCTTGGGGAATCCCCAACCTCCTCGATGTACTGGGGGATCACCCCTCACACCGATAAACTAATCTTT. Amino acid sequence: CALGESPTSSMYWGITPHTDKLIF.

The table lists this clone with a few counts. This DNA translates differently at residue 17 from the TCRdb protein, which is that of a much larger clone; a read error is likely, and the protein shown is the DNA's own translation. V gene assignment gives TRDV2, but the J gene was left uncalled; TRDD3 is taken as the D call from the table, unchecked against the DNA. CDR3 size: 19 residues. Germline V gives CDR1 GEAIGNYY, CDR2 EKD. The CDR3 bases are TGTGCCTGTGACACCCTGCCTCCTGGGGGATACGGAAGCACCGATAAATTCATCTTT. Protein: CACDTLPPGGYGSTDKFIF.